Given below is one T cell receptor (beta chain) in context. Authors' processing steps: It was from reference gene primer amplification that nucleated cell counts were estimated. Assay used: immunoSEQ multiplex PCR; TCRdb lists only in-frame clones, some missing. V, J and clone size were drawn from that table, and D and trimming were deduced from the DNA. The sample contains around 140,000 clones, 81% of which appear only once. CDR1 is SGHTA, CDR2 FQGNSA, per germline. After removal of 5 bases from V and 4 bases from J, the junction contained 6 bases not matched to a gene. The CDR3 has 14 amino acids. The sample is drawn from a study of blood T cell repertoires in COVID-19. Study context: Samples taken during acute and convalescent COVID-19 were collected in the United States, Italy and Spain. T cells, B-cell-depleted T cells, or PBMCs provided the cDNA or gDNA that served as material.

The sequencing sample was made of peripheral blood. This rearrangement joins TRBV7-2 to TRBJ2-3, with 7 nucleotides matching TRBD1. This clonotype originated in a human donor in a cohort sampled during active COVID-19. The CDR3 sequence: CASSQLTGPDTQYF. For the CDR3, the DNA is TGTGCCAGCAGCCAATTGACAGGGCCAGATACGCAGTATTTT.